The source of this TCR beta chain is a study of blood T cell repertoires in COVID-19. CDR1 and CDR2 from the germline V gene are MNHEY and SVGAGI. The V segment lost 10 bases and the J segment 6 bases; nucleotides outside the gene matches: 6. The CDR3 is made up of 11 amino acids. Sequencing used immunoSEQ multiplex PCR; TCRdb keeps in-frame clones, though not all of them. The profile covers about 74,000 clones, with around 88% appearing a single time and more than 1.5% taken by the ten largest. This clonotype was sampled from a woman of 80 years or more with active or convalescent COVID-19. The chain links TRBV6-5 to TRBJ2-7, with 7 bases that match TRBD1. Sequences were obtained from peripheral blood. The CDR3, as DNA: TGTGCCACGTCACAGGGGACCGAGCAGTACTTC. Protein product: CATSQGTEQYF.